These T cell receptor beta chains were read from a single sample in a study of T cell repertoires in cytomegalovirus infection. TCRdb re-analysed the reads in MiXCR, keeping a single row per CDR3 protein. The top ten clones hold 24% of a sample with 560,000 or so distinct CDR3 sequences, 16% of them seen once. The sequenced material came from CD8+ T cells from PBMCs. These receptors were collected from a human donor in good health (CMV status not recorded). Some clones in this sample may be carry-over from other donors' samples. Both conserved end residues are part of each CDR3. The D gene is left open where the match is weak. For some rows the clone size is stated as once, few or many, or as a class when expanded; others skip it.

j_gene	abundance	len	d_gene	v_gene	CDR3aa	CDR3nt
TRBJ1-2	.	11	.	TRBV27	CATYERDGYTF	TGTGCCACCTACGAGAGGGATGGCTACACCTTC
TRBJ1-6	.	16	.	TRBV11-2	CASSLDPGTGNSPLHF	TGTGCCAGCAGCTTAGATCCCGGGACGGGTAATTCACCCCTCCACTTT
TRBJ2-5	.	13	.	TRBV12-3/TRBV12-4	CASRQGRGETQYF	TGTGCCAGCAGACAGGGTAGGGGAGAGACCCAGTACTTC
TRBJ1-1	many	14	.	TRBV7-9	CASSLASGRTEAFF	TGTGCCAGCAGCTTAGCTTCAGGGAGGACTGAAGCTTTCTTT
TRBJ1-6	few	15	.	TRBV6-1	CASSQSDKYNSPLHF	TGTGCCAGCAGCCAATCCGACAAATATAATTCACCCCTCCACTTT
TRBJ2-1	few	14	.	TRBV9	CASSVADHDNEQFF	TGTGCCAGCAGCGTAGCCGACCATGACAATGAGCAGTTCTTC
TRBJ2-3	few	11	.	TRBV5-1	CASSFDRNRHF	TGCGCCAGCAGCTTCGACAGGAATCGGCATTTT
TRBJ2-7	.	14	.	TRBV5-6	CASSAGLTHYEQYF	TGTGCCAGCAGCGCGGGCCTCACCCACTACGAGCAGTACTTC
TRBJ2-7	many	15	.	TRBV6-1	CASSEVDKPFYEQYF	TGTGCCAGCAGTGAAGTGGATAAGCCTTTCTACGAGCAGTACTTC
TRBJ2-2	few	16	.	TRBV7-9	CASSLAPFAVGGELFF	TGTGCCAGCAGCTTAGCGCCCTTCGCGGTGGGCGGGGAGCTGTTTTTT
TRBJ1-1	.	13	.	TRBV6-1	CASSDQVNTEAFF	TGTGCCAGCAGTGACCAAGTGAACACTGAAGCTTTCTTT
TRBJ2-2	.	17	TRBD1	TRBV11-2	CASSLYIGQGNTGELFF	TGTGCCAGCAGCTTGTATATAGGACAGGGGAACACCGGGGAGCTGTTTTTT
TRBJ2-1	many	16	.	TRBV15	CATSVRPGDPYNEQFF	TGTGCCACCAGCGTACGACCAGGGGACCCCTACAATGAGCAGTTCTTC
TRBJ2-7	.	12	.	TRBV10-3	CATGPALYEQYF	TGTGCCACAGGTCCGGCCCTCTACGAGCAGTACTTC
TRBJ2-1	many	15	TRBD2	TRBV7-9	CASSYPSGTNNEQFF	TGTGCCAGCAGTTACCCTAGCGGGACCAACAATGAGCAGTTCTTC
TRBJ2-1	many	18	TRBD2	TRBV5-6	CASSWGTSGWSSYNEQFF	TGTGCCAGCAGCTGGGGGACTAGCGGCTGGAGCTCCTACAATGAGCAGTTCTTC
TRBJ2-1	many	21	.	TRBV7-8	CASSLVAPHSRDRSSYNEQFF	TGTGCCAGCAGCTTGGTCGCACCACACAGTCGCGACAGGAGCTCCTACAATGAGCAGTTCTTC
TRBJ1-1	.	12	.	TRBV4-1	CASGGMNTEAFF	TGCGCCAGTGGGGGGATGAACACTGAAGCTTTCTTT
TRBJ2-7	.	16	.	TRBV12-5	CASGLAGVGVPGEQYF	TGTGCTAGTGGTTTGGCCGGGGTGGGTGTCCCCGGGGAGCAGTACTTC
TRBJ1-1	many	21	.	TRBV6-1	CASSEDWFRPDSPTSNTEAFF	TGTGCCAGCAGTGAAGATTGGTTCAGGCCTGACAGTCCCACTTCGAACACTGAAGCTTTCTTT
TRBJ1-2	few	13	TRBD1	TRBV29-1	CSVPRARGYGYTF	TGCAGCGTTCCCCGGGCCAGGGGGTACGGCTACACCTTC
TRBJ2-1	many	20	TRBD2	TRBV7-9	CASSLGFTRLAGVSYNEQFF	TGTGCCAGCAGCTTAGGCTTTACGAGACTAGCGGGAGTCTCCTACAATGAGCAGTTCTTC
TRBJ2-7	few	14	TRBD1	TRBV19	CASSTRTGLYEQYF	TGTGCCAGTAGTACCCGGACAGGGCTCTACGAGCAGTACTTC
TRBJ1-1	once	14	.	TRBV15	CATSSRGGGTEAFF	TGTGCCACCAGCAGCCGGGGAGGGGGAACTGAAGCTTTCTTT
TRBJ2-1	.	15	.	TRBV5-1	CASSPDWGSRNEQFF	TGCGCCAGCAGCCCCGACTGGGGGTCTCGCAATGAGCAGTTCTTC
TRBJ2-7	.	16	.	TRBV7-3	CASSLAGGEAGYEQYF	TGTGCCAGCAGCTTAGCCGGGGGAGAGGCAGGTTACGAGCAGTACTTC
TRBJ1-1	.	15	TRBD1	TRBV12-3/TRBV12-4	CASSPSVQGYTEAFF	TGTGCCAGCAGTCCCTCCGTACAGGGGTACACTGAAGCTTTCTTT
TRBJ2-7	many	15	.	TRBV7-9	CASSPREAPSYEQYF	TGTGCCAGCAGCCCTAGGGAGGCTCCATCTTACGAGCAGTACTTC
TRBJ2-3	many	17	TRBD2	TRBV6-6	CASSYPTSGRGADTQYF	TGTGCCAGCAGTTACCCGACTAGCGGGAGAGGTGCAGATACGCAGTATTTT
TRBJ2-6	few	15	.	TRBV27	CASSLRWSGANVLTF	TGTGCCAGCAGCTTACGGTGGTCTGGGGCCAACGTCCTGACTTTC
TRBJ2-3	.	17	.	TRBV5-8	CASSLEDGKWLTDTQYF	TGTGCCAGCAGCTTGGAGGACGGGAAATGGCTCACAGATACGCAGTATTTT
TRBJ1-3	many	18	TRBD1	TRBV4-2	CASSPGQGPRLSGNTIYF	TGTGCCAGTAGCCCGGGACAGGGGCCCCGACTCTCTGGAAACACCATATATTTT
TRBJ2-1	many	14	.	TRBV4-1	CASRLGTSLGEQFF	TGCGCCAGCAGGCTGGGGACCAGCTTGGGTGAGCAGTTCTTC
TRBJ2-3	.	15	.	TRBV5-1	CASSLGGGWTDTQYF	TGCGCCAGCAGCTTGGGGGGCGGCTGGACAGATACGCAGTATTTT
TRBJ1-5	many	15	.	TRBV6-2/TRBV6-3	CASSYATSGNQPQHF	TGTGCCAGCAGTTACGCAACAAGCGGTAATCAGCCCCAGCATTTT
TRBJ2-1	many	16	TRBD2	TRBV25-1	CASSERTSGDYNEQFF	TGTGCCAGCAGTGAGCGGACTAGCGGGGACTACAATGAGCAGTTCTTC
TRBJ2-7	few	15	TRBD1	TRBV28	CASSEGTGLPYEQYF	TGTGCCAGCAGCGAAGGGACAGGGTTACCCTACGAGCAGTACTTC
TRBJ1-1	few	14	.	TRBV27	CASTQTGGFTEAFF	TGTGCCAGCACCCAAACCGGAGGGTTTACTGAAGCTTTCTTT
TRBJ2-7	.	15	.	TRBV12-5	CASGLRRAPLYEQYF	TGTGCTAGTGGTTTGAGGAGGGCACCCCTTTACGAGCAGTACTTC
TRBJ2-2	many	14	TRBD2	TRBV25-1	CASSSGENTGELFF	TGTGCCAGCAGCAGCGGGGAGAACACCGGGGAGCTGTTTTTT
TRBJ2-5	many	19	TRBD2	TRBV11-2	CASSLDSAGGSQSEETQYF	TGTGCCAGCAGCTTAGATTCGGCGGGGGGAAGCCAATCGGAAGAGACCCAGTACTTC
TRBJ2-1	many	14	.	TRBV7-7	CASSLNPGDNEQFF	TGTGCTAGCAGCTTAAATCCAGGGGACAATGAGCAGTTCTTC
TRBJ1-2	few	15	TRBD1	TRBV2	CASSDRQGRIDGYTF	TGTGCCAGCAGTGACAGACAGGGACGAATAGATGGCTACACCTTC
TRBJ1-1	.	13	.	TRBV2	CASLETRNTEAFF	TGTGCCAGCTTAGAGACACGGAACACTGAAGCTTTCTTT
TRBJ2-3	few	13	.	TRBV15	CATSRDQVRSQYF	TGTGCCACCAGCAGAGATCAGGTCCGATCGCAGTATTTT
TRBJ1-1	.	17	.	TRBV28	CASSLIGGGPMNTEAFF	TGTGCCAGCAGTTTAATCGGTGGGGGGCCGATGAACACTGAAGCTTTCTTT
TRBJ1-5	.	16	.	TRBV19	CATKPPRVSRNQPQHF	TGTGCCACCAAACCTCCCAGGGTGAGTCGCAATCAGCCCCAGCATTTT
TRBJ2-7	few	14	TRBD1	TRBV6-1	CASSYRGQGNEQYF	TGTGCCAGCAGTTACCGGGGACAGGGTAACGAGCAGTACTTC
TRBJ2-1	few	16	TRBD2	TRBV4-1	CASSLEAGGTYNEQFF	TGCGCCAGCAGCCTAGAGGCGGGGGGCACCTACAATGAGCAGTTCTTC
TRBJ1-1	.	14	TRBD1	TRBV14	CASSQDQGATEAFF	TGTGCCAGCAGCCAAGACCAGGGGGCCACTGAAGCTTTCTTT
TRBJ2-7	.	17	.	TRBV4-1	CASIQDQVGSRSYEQYF	TGCGCCAGCATCCAAGATCAAGTCGGGAGCCGCTCCTACGAGCAGTACTTC
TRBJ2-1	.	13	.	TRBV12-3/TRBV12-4	CASSYVPGDEQFF	TGTGCCAGCAGTTACGTCCCAGGGGATGAGCAGTTCTTC
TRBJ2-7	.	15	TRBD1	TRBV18	CASSPSDRSSYEQYF	TGTGCCAGCTCACCTTCGGACAGGTCCTCCTACGAGCAGTACTTC
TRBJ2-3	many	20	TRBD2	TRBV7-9	CASRSELGSGTKRGADTQYF	TGTGCCAGCAGATCCGAACTGGGTAGCGGAACCAAGCGGGGGGCAGATACGCAGTATTTT
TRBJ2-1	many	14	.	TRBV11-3	CASKAESSYNEQFF	TGTGCCAGCAAGGCGGAGAGCTCCTACAATGAGCAGTTCTTC